This entry concerns a single T cell receptor (beta chain). Its specificity is unknown. A read error may account for a junction end that differs from germline. The CDR3 extends over 13 amino acids. This specimen belongs to a study of tumor-infiltrating lymphocytes in primary liver carcinoma. Findings of the study overall: It was observed that only about 8-25% of the top clones appeared in every one of the five tumor regions.

The roughly 17-31 mg bulk tissue piece was not sorted before simultaneous RNA and DNA extraction. Treatment of the patients' primary liver carcinoma consisted of surgical resection. Sampling targeted five separate regions of each tumor, which included the tumor centre. Each tumor specimen held more than 75% viable tumor cells. Researchers generated TCR beta cDNA from approximately 500 ng of total RNA, relying on a constant-region primer. Nested multiplex PCR, run for three rounds with slightly modified ARM-PCR, yielded TCR beta libraries. TRBV1-TRBV30 forward primers paired with a C-beta reverse primer were used in the first two PCR rounds, which ran roughly 9 cycles each. TCRdb independently ran MiXCR on the multiplex PCR reads; one entry per CDR3 protein. The sample has 100,000 or so distinct CDR3 sequences, roughly 80% seen once.

This chain joins TRBV12-3 or TRBV12-4 and TRBJ1-2; D ambiguous. Material for sequencing was liver tumor tissue from sampling region 3. Subset noted: tumor region T3, left-lateral pole. This receptor was obtained from a man in his forties or fifties with primary liver carcinoma and hepatitis B virus infection. DNA of the CDR3: TGTACCAGCAGTGCTGAAAGGGACTATGGCTACACCTTC. Its translation: CTSSAERDYGYTF.